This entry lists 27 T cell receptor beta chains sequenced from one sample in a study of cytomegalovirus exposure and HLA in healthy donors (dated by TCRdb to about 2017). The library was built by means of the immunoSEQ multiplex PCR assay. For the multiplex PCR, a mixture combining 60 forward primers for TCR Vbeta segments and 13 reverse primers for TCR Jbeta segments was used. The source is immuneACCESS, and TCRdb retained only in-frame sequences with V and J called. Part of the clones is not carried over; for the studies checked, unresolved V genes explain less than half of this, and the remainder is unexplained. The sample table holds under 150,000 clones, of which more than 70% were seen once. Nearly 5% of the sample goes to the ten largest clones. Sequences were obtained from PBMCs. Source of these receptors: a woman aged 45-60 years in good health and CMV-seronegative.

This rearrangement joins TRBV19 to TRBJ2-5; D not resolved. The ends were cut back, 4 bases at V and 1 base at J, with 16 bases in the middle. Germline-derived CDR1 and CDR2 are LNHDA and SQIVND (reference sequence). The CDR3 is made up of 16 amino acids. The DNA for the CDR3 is TGTGCCAGTAGTACCCGCCAGGATTACCCCCAAGAGACCCAGTACTTC. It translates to CASSTRQDYPQETQYF.

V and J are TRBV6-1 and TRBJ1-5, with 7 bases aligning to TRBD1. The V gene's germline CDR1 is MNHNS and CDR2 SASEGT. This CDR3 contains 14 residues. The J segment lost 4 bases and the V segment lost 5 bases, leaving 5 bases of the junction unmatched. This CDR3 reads CASSRQGVNQPQHF. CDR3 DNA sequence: TGTGCCAGCAGTCGACAGGGCGTTAATCAGCCCCAGCATTTT.

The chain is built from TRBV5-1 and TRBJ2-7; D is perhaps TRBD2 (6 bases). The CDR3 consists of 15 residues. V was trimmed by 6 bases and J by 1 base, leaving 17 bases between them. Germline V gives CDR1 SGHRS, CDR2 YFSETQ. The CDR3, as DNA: TGCGCCAGCAAGACAGCGGCGGGAAGATCCTACGAGCAGTACTTC. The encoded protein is CASKTAAGRSYEQYF. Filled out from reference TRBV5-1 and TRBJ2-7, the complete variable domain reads KAGVTQTPRYLIKTRGQQVTLSCSPISGHRSVSWYQQTPGQGLQFLFEYFSETQRNKGNFPGRFSGRQFSNSRSEMNVSTLELGDSALYLCASKTAAGRSYEQYFGPGTRLTVT.

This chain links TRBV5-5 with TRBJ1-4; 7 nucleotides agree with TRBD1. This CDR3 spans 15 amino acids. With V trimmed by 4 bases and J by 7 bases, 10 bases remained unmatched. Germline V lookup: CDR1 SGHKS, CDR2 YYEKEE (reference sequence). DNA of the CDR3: TGTGCCAGCAGCCGGGGGGGCCCAGGGGGTGAAAAACTGTTTTTT. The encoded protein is CASSRGGPGGEKLFF.

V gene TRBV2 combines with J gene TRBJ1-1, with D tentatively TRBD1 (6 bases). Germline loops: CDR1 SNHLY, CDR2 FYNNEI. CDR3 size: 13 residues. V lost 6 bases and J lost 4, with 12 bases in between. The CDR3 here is CASSYRETTEAFF. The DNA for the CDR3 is TGTGCCAGCAGCTACAGGGAGACCACTGAAGCTTTCTTT.

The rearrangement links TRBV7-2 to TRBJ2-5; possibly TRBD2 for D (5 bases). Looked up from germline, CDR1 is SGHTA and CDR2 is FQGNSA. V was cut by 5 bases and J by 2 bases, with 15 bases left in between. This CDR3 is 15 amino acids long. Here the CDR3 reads CASSTNGLGQETQYF. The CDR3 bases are TGTGCCAGCAGCACCAATGGACTGGGACAAGAGACCCAGTACTTC.

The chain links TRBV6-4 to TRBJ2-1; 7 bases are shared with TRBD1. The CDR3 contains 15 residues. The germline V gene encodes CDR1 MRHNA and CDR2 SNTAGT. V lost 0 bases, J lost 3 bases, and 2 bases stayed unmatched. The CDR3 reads CASSDSNRGYNEQFF. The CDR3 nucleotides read TGTGCCAGCAGTGACTCGAACAGGGGCTACAATGAGCAGTTCTTC.

The CDR3 region is CASSIEDTGGLYNEQFF. DNA for the CDR3: TGTGCCAGTAGTATAGAGGACACGGGGGGGCTCTACAATGAGCAGTTCTTC. V usage is TRBV19 and J usage is TRBJ2-1, with 8 bases aligning to TRBD2. The CDR3 is 17 amino acids. Looked up from germline, CDR1 is LNHDA and CDR2 is SQIVND (reference sequence). V was clipped by 0 bases and J by 3 bases; unmatched bases: 7.

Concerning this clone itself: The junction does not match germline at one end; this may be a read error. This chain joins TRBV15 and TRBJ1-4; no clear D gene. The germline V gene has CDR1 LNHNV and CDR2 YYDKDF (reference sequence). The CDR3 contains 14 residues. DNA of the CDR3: TGTGCCACCAGCAGAGATAGAACTAATAAAAAACTGTTTTTT. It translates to CATSRDRTNKKLFF.

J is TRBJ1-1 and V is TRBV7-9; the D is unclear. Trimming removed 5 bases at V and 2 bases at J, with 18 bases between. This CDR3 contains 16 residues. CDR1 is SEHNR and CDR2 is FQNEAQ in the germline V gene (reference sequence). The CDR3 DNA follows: TGTGCCAGCAGCCCCCTAGATTTCGGAGGTAACACTGAAGCTTTCTTT. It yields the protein CASSPLDFGGNTEAFF.

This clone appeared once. The CDR3 bases are TGTGCCATCAGTAACAGGGGGCGCGGGGTTAACCCTGAAGCTTTCTTT. This encodes CAISNRGRGVNPEAFF. This sequence joins TRBV10-3 and TRBJ1-1; TRBD1 aligns across 9 bases. V was pared by 5 bases and J by 6 bases, with 13 bases of the junction left unmatched. The V gene's germline CDR1 is ENHRY and CDR2 SYGVKD. The CDR3 is 16 amino acids.

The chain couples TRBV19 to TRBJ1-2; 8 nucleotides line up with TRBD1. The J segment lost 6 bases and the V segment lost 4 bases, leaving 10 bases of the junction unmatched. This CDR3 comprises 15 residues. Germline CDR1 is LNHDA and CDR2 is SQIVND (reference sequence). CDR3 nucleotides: TGTGCCAGTAGTACCGGACAGGGTTGGGTAGATGGCTACACCTTC. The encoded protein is CASSTGQGWVDGYTF.

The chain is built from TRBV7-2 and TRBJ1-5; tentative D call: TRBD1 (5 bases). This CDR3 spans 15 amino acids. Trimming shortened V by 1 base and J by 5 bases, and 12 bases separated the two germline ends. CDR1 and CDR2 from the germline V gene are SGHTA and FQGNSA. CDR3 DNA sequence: TGTGCCAGCAGCTTAGATAGGGGTACCCATCAGCCCCAGCATTTT. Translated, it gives CASSLDRGTHQPQHF. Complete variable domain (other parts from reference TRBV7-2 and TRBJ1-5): GAGVSQSPSNKVTEKGKDVELRCDPISGHTALYWYRQSLGQGLEFLIYFQGNSAPDKSGLPSDRFSAERTGGSVSTLTIQRTQQEDSAVYLCASSLDRGTHQPQHFGDGTRLSIL.

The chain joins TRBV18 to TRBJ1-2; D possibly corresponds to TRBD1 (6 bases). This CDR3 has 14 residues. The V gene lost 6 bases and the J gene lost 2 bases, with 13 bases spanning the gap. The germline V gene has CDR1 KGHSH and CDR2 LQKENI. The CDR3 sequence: CASSLNRENYGYTF. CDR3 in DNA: TGTGCCAGCTCCCTCAACAGGGAAAACTATGGCTACACCTTC.

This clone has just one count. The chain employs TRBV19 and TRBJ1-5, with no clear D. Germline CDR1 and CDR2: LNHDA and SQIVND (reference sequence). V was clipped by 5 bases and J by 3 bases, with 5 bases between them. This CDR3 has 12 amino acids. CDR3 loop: CASSGLNQPQHF. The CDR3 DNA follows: TGTGCCAGTAGTGGCCTCAATCAGCCCCAGCATTTT.

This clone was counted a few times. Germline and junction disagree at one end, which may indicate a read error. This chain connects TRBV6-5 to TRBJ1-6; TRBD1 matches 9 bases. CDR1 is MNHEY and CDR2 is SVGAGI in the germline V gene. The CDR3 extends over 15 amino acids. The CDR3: CASRPGQGYDSPLHF. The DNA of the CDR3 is TGTGCCAGTCGGCCGGGACAGGGCTATGATTCACCCCTCCACTTT.

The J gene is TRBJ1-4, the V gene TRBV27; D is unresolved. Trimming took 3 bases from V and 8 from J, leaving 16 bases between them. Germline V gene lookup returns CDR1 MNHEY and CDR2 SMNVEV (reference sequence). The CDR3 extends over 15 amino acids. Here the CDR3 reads CASSFAHSGEEKLFF. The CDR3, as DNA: TGTGCCAGCAGTTTCGCCCACTCTGGTGAGGAAAAACTGTTTTTT.

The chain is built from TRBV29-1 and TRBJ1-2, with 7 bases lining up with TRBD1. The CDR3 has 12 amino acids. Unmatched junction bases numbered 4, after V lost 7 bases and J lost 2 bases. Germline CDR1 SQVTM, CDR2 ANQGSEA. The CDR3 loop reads CSGRDSNYGYTF. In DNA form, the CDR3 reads TGCAGCGGGCGGGACAGCAACTATGGCTACACCTTC.

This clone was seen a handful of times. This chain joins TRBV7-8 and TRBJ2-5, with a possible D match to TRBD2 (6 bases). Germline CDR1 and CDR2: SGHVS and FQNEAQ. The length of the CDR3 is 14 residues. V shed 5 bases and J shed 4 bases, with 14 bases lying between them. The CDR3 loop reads CASSPRGEGETQYF. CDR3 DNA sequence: TGTGCCAGCAGCCCGCGGGGAGAAGGAGAGACCCAGTACTTC.

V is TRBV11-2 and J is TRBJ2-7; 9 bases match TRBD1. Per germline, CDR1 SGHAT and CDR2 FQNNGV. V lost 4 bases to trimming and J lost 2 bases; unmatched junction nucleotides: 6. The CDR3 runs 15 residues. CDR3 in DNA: TGTGCCAGCAGCTCTCCCGGGACAGGGACCTACGAGCAGTACTTC. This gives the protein CASSSPGTGTYEQYF.

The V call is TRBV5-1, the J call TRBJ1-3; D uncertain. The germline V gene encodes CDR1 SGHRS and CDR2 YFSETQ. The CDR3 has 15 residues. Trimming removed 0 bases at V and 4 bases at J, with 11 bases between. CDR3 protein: CASSLGPGEGNTIYF. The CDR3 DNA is TGCGCCAGCAGCTTGGGTCCTGGAGAGGGAAACACCATATATTTT.

The CDR3 spells CASSSRPGEQYF. The CDR3 bases are TGTGCCAGCAGCAGCCGCCCCGGGGAGCAGTACTTC. The gene calls are TRBV11-3 and TRBJ2-7; D not resolved. This CDR3 comprises 12 residues. Trimming removed 5 bases at V and 7 bases at J, with 12 bases between. From germline, CDR1 is SGHNT and CDR2 YENEEA. Together with reference TRBV11-3 and TRBJ2-7, the CDR3 gives the full variable domain: EAGVVQSPRYKIIEKKQPVAFWCNPISGHNTLYWYLQNLGQGPELLIRYENEEAVDDSQLPKDRFSAERLKGVDSTLKIQPAELGDSAVYLCASSSRPGEQYFGPGTRLTVT.

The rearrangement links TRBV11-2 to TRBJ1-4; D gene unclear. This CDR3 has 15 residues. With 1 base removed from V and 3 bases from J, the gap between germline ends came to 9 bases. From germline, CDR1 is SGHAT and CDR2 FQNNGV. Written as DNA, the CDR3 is TGTGCCAGCAGCTTAGCAGGTTATTCTAATGAAAAACTGTTTTTT. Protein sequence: CASSLAGYSNEKLFF.

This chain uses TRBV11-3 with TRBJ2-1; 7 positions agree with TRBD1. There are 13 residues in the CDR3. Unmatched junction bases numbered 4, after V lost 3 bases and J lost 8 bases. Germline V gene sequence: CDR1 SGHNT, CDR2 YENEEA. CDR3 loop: CASSLTGSDEQFF. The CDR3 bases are TGTGCCAGCAGCTTGACAGGGTCCGATGAGCAGTTCTTC.

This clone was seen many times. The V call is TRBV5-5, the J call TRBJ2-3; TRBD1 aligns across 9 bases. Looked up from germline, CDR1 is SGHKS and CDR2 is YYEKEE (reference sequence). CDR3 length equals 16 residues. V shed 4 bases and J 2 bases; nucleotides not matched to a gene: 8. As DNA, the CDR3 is TGTGCCAGCAGCATGCCACAGGGGGCAGACACAGATACGCAGTATTTT. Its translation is CASSMPQGADTDTQYF. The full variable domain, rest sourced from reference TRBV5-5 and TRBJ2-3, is DAGVTQSPTHLIKTRGQQVTLRCSPISGHKSVSWYQQVLGQGPQFIFQYYEKEERGRGNFPDRFSARQFPNYSSELNVNALLLGDSALYLCASSMPQGADTDTQYFGPGTRLTVL.

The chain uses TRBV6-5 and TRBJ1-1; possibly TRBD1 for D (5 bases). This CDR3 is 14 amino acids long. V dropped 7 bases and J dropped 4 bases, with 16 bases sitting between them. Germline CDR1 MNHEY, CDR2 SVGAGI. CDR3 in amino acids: CASTRGFRGTEAFF. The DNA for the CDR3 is TGTGCCAGCACCCGGGGGTTCCGGGGCACTGAAGCTTTCTTT.

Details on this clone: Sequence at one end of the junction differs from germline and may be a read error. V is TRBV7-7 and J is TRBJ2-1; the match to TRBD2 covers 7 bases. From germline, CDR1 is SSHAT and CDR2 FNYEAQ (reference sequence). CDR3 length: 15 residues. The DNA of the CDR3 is TGTGCTAGCAGCTCAAGCGGGGAAGCCTACAATGAGCAGTTCTTC. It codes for CASSSSGEAYNEQFF.